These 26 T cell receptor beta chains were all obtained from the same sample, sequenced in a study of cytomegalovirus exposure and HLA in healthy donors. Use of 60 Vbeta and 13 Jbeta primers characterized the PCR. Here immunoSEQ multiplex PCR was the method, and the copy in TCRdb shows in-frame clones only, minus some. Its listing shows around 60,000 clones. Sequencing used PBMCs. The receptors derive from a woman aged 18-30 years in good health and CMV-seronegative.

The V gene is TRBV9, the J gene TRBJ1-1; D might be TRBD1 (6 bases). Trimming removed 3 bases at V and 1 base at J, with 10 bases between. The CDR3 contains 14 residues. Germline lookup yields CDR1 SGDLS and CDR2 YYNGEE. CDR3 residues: CASSEGDGNTEAFF. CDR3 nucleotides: TGTGCCAGCAGCGAGGGGGACGGGAACACTGAAGCTTTCTTT.

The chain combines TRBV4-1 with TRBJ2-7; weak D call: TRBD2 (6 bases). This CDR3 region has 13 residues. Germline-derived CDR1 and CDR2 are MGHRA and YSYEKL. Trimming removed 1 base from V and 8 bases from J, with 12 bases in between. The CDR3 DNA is TGCGCCAGCAGCCAAGTGGGAGGTTACCAGCAGTACTTC. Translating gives CASSQVGGYQQYF.

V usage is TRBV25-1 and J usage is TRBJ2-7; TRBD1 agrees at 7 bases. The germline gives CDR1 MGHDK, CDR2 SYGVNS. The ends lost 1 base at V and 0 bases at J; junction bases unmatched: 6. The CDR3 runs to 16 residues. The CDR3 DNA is TGTGCCAGCAGTGAATCCGAGACAGGGAGCTCCTACGAGCAGTACTTC. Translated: CASSESETGSSYEQYF.

CDR3 coding DNA: TGCAGCGTCCAGGGTGGGCTAGCGGGGAGGAACACCGGGGAGCTGTTTTTT. Translated, it gives CSVQGGLAGRNTGELFF. V is TRBV29-1 and J is TRBJ2-2, with 9 nucleotides matching TRBD2. Germline V lookup: CDR1 SQVTM, CDR2 ANQGSEA. V dropped 6 bases and J dropped 1; count of bases not matched to a gene: 12. The CDR3 has 17 residues.

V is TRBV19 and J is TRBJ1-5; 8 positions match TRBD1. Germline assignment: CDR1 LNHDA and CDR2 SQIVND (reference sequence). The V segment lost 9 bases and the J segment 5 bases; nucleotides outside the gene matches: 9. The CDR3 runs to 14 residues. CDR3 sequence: CASEFGTGHQPQHF. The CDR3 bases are TGTGCCAGCGAATTTGGGACAGGTCATCAGCCCCAGCATTTT.

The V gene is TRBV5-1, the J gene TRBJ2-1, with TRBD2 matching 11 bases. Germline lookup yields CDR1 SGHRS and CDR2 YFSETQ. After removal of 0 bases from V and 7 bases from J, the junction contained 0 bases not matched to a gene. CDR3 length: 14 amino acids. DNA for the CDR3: TGCGCCAGCAGCTTGGGGACTAGCGGGAATGAGCAGTTCTTC. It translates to CASSLGTSGNEQFF.

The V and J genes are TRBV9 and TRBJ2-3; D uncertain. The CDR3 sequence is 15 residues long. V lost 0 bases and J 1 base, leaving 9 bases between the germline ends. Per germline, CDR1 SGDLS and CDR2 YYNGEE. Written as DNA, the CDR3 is TGTGCCAGCAGCGTAGATGCGACTCGCACAGATACGCAGTATTTT. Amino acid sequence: CASSVDATRTDTQYF.

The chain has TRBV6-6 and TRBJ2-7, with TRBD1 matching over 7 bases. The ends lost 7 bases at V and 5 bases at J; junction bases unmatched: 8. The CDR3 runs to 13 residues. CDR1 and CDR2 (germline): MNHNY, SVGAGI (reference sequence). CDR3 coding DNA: TGTGCCAGCATCGGACTCGGGACAGACGAGCAGTACTTC. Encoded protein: CASIGLGTDEQYF.

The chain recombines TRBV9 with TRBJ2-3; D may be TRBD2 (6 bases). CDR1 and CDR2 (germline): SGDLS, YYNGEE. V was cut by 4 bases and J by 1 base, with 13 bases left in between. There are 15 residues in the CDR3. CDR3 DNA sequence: TGTGCCAGCAGCCCGCTAGCGAGCGGCACAGATACGCAGTATTTT. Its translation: CASSPLASGTDTQYF.

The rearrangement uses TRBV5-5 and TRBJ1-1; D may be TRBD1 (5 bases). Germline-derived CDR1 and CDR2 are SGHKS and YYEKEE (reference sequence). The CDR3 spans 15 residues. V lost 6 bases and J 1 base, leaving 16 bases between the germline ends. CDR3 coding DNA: TGTGCCAGCACCTGGGGGGATCTCGAGAACACTGAAGCTTTCTTT. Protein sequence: CASTWGDLENTEAFF.

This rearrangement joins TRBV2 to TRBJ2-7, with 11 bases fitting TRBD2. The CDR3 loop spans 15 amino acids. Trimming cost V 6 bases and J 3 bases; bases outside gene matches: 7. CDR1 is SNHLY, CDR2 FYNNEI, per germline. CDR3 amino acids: CASRASGGFDYEQYF. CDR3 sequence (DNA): TGTGCCAGCAGGGCTAGCGGGGGGTTCGACTACGAGCAGTACTTC.

CDR3 sequence reads: CASSPGTSGSVLEQYF. The DNA for the CDR3 is TGTGCCAGCAGCCCCGGGACTAGCGGGAGTGTCTTAGAGCAGTACTTC. This rearrangement joins TRBV5-4 to TRBJ2-7, with 14 positions matching TRBD2. This CDR3 is built from 16 residues. The germline V gene encodes CDR1 SGHNT and CDR2 YYREEE (reference sequence). J gave up 7 bases and V 4 bases, and 10 bases lay outside the gene matches. Drawing the rest from reference TRBV5-4 and TRBJ2-7, the complete variable domain is ETGVTQSPTHLIKTRGQQVTLRCSSQSGHNTVSWYQQALGQGPQFIFQYYREEENGRGNFPPRFSGLQFPNYSSELNVNALELDDSALYLCASSPGTSGSVLEQYFGPGTRLTVT.

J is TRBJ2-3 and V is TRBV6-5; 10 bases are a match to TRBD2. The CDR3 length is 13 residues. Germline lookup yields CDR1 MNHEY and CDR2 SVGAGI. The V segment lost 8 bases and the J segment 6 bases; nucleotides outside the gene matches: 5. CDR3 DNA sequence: TGTGCCAGCCGAGCGGGAGGGACGGATACGCAGTATTTT. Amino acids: CASRAGGTDTQYF.

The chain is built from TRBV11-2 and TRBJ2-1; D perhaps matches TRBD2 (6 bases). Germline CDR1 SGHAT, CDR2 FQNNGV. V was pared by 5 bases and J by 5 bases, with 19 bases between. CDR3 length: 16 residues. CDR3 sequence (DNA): TGTGCCAGCAGCCTACGACTAGATCAATCCGACAATGAGCAGTTCTTC. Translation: CASSLRLDQSDNEQFF. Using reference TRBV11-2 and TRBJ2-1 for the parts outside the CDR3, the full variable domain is EAGVAQSPRYKIIEKRQSVAFWCNPISGHATLYWYQQILGQGPKLLIQFQNNGVVDDSQLPKDRFSAERLKGVDSTLKIQPAKLEDSAVYLCASSLRLDQSDNEQFFGPGTRLTVL.

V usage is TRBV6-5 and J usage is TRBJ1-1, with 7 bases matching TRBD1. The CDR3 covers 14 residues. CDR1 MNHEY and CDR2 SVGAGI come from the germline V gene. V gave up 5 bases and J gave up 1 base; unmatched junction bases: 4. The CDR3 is CASSERDRNTEAFF. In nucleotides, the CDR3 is TGTGCCAGCAGTGAACGGGACAGGAACACTGAAGCTTTCTTT.

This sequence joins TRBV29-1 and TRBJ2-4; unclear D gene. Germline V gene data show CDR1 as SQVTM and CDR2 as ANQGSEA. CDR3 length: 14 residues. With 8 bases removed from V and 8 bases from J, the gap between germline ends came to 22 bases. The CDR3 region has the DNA TGCAGCTTCCAGGAATCGACCGCCCAGGACATTCAGTACTTC. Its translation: CSFQESTAQDIQYF. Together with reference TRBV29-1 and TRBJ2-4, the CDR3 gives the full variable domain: SAVISQKPSRDICQRGTSLTIQCQVDSQVTMMFWYRQQPGQSLTLIATANQGSEATYESGFVIDKFPISRPNLTFSTLTVSNMSPEDSSIYLCSFQESTAQDIQYFGAGTRLSVL.

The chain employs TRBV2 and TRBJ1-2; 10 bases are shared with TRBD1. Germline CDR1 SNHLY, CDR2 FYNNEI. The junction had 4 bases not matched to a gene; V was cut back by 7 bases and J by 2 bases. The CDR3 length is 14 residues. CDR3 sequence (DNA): TGTGCCAGCACCGGGACAGGGGTCAACTATGGCTACACCTTC. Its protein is CASTGTGVNYGYTF.

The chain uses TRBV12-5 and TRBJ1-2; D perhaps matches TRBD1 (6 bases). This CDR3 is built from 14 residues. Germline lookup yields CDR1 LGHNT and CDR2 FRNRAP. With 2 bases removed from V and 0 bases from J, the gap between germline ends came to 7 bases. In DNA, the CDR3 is TGTGCTAGTGGTTTGCCAGGGGCTAACTATGGCTACACCTTC. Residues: CASGLPGANYGYTF.

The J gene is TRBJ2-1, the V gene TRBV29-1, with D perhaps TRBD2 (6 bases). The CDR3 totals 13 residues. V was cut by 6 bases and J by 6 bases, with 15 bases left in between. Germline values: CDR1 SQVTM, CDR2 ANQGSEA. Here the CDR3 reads CSVSGASVNEQFF. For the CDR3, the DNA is TGCAGCGTATCTGGGGCTAGCGTCAATGAGCAGTTCTTC.

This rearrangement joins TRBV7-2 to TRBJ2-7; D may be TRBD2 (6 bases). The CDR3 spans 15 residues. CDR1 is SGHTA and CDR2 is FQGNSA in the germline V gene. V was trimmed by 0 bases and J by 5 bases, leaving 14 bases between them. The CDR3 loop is CASSLAGGAIHEQYF. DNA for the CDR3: TGTGCCAGCAGCTTAGCGGGCGGGGCGATCCACGAGCAGTACTTC.

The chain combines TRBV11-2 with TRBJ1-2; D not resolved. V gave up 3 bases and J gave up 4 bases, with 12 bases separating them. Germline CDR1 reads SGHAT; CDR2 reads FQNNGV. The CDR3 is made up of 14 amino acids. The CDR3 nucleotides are TGTGCCAGCAGCTTGGGCAGTACTGCCTATGGCTACACCTTC. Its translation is CASSLGSTAYGYTF.

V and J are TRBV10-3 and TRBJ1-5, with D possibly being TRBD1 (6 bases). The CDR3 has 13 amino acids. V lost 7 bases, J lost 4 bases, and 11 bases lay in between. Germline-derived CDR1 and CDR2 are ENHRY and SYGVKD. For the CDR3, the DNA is TGTGCCATCACCGACAGGCAAAATCAGCCCCAGCATTTT. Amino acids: CAITDRQNQPQHF.

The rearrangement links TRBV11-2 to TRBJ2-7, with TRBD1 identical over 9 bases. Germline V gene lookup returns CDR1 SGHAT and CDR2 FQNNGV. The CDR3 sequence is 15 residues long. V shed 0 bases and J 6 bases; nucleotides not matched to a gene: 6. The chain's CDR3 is CASSLEGTGMGEQYF. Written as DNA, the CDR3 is TGTGCCAGCAGCTTAGAGGGGACAGGGATGGGCGAGCAGTACTTC.

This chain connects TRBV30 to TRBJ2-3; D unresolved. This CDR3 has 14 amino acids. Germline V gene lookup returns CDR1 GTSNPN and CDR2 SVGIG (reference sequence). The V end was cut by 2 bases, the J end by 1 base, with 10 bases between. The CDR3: CAWSTALGTDTQYF. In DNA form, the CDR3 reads TGTGCCTGGAGTACTGCGTTGGGCACAGATACGCAGTATTTT.

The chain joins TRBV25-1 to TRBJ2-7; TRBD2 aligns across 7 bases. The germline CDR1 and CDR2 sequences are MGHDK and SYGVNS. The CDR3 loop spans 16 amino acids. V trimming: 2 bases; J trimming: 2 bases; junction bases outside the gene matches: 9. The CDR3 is CASSEGAGRDPYEQYF. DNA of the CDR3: TGTGCCAGCAGTGAAGGAGCTGGGAGGGACCCCTACGAGCAGTACTTC.

CDR3: CAWSVGGQGGNEQFF. CDR3 sequence (DNA): TGTGCCTGGAGTGTAGGGGGACAGGGAGGCAATGAGCAGTTCTTC. The chain joins TRBV30 to TRBJ2-1; 9 bases align to TRBD1. CDR3 size: 15 residues. Trimming took 0 bases from V and 6 from J; bases not matched to a gene: 6. Germline V gives CDR1 GTSNPN, CDR2 SVGIG (reference sequence).